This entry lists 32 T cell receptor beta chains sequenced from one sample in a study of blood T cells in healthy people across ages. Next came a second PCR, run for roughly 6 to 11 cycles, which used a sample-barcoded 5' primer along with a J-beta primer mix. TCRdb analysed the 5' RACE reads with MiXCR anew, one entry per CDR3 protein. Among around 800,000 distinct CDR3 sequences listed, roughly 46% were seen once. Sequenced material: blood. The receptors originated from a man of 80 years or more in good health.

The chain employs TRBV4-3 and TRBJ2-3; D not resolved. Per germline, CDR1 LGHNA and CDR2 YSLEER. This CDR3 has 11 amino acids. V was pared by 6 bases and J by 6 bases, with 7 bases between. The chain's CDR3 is CASRLGDTQYF. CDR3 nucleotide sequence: TGCGCCAGCAGGTTAGGTGATACGCAGTATTTT.

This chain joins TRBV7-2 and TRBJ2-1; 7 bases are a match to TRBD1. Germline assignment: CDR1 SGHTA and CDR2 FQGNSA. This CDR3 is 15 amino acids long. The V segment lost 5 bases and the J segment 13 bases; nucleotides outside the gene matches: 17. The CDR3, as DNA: TGTGCCAGCAGCCCACGGACAGGTTTAGGGGAGACCCAGTTCTTC. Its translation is CASSPRTGLGETQFF.

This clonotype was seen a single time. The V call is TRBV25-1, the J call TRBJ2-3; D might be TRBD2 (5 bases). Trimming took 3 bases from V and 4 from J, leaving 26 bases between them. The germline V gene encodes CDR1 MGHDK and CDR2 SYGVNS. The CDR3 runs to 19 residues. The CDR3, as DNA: TGTGCCAGCAGTGATGGCCTACGTCGGGATCAGGAGGTGTCAGATACGCAGTATTTT. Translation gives CASSDGLRRDQEVSDTQYF.

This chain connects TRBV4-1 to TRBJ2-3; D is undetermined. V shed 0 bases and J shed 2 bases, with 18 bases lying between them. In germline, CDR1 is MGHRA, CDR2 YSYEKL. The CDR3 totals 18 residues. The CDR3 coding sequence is TGCGCCAGCAGCCAAGACCCATCACGGATCCTAAACACAGATACGCAGTATTTT. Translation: CASSQDPSRILNTDTQYF.

The CDR3 DNA sequence: TGTGCCAGCAGCTTAGTGCTAGCGGGAGAGTCGACCCAGTACTTC. Its protein is CASSLVLAGESTQYF. The J gene is TRBJ2-5, the V gene TRBV7-2, with 10 bases fitting TRBD2. V lost 1 base, J lost 7 bases, and 6 bases stayed unmatched. The germline V gene has CDR1 SGHTA and CDR2 FQGNSA. The CDR3 is 15 amino acids.

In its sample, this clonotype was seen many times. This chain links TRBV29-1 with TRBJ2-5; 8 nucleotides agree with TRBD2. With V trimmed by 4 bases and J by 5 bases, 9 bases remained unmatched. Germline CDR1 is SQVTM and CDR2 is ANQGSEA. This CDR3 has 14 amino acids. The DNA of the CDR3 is TGCAGCGTTGCAGTCGGGACTAGTTCGGAGACCCAGTACTTC. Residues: CSVAVGTSSETQYF.

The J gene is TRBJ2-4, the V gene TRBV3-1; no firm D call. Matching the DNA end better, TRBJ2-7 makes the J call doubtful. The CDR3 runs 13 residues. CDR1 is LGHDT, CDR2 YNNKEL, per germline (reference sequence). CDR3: CASSQGNCYEQYF. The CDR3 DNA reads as TGTGCCAGCAGCCAAGGGAACTGCTACGAGCAGTACTTC.

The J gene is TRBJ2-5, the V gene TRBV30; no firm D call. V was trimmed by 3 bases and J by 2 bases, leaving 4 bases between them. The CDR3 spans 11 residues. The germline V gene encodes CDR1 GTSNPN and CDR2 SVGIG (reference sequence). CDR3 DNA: TGTGCCTGGAGCAGACAAGAGACCCAGTACTTC. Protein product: CAWSRQETQYF.

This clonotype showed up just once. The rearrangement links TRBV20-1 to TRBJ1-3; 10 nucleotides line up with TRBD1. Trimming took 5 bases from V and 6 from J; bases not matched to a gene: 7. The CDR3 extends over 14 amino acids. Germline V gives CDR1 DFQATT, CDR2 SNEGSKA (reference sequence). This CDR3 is CSAQGQGWENTIYF. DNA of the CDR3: TGCAGTGCTCAGGGACAGGGGTGGGAAAACACCATATATTTT.

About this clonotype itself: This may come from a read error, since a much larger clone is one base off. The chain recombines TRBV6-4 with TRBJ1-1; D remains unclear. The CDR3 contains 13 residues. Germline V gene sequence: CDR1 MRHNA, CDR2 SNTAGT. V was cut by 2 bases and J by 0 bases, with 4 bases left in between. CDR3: CASSDSMNTEAFF. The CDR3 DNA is TGTGCCAGCAGTGACAGTATGAACACTGAAGCTTTCTTT.

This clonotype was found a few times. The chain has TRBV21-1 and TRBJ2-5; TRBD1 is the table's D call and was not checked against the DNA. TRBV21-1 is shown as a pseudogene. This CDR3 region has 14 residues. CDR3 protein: CASSIPCGQKTQYF. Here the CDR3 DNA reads TGTGCCAGCAGCATACCCTGCGGGCAAAAGACCCAGTACTTC.

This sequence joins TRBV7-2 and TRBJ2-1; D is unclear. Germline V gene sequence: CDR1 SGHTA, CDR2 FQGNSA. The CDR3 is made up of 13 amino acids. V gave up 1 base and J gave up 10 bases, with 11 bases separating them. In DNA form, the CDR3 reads TGTGCCAGCAGCTTAGTAGACCCTAGAGAGCAGTTCTTC. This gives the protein CASSLVDPREQFF.

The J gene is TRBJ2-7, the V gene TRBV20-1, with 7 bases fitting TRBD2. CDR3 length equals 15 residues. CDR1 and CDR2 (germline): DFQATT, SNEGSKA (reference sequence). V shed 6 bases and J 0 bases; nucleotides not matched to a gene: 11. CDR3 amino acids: CSAPSAGTNSYEQYF. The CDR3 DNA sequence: TGCAGTGCGCCTTCAGCCGGGACTAACTCCTACGAGCAGTACTTC.

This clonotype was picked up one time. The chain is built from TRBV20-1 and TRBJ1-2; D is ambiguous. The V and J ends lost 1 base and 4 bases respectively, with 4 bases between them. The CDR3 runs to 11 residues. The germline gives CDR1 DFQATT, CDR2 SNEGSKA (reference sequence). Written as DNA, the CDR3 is TGCAGTGCTAGAGGAAGCTATGGCTACACCTTC. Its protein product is CSARGSYGYTF.

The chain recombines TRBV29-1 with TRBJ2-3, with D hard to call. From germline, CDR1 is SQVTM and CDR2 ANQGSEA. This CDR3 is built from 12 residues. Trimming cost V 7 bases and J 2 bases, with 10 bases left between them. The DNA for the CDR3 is TGCAGCGGGGTAACAACCACAGATACGCAGTATTTT. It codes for CSGVTTTDTQYF.

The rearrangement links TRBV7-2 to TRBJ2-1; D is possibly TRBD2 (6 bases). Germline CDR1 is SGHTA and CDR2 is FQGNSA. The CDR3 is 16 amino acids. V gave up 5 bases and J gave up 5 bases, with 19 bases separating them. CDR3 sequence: CASSPRAGSTNNEQFF. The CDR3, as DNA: TGTGCCAGCAGCCCGAGGGCGGGGTCGACCAACAATGAGCAGTTCTTC.

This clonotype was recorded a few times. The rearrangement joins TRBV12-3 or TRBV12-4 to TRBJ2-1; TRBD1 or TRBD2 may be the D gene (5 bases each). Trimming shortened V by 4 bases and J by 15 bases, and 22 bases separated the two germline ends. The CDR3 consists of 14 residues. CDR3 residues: CASSSALGRRMLFF. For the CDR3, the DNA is TGTGCCAGCAGTTCGGCACTGGGACGACGCATGTTGTTCTTC.

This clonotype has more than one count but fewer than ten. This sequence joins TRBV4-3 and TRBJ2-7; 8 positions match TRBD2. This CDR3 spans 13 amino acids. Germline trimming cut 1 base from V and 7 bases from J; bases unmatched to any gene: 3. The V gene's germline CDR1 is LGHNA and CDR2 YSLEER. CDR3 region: CASSQVAGREQYF. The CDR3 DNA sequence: TGCGCCAGCAGCCAAGTAGCGGGGCGTGAGCAGTACTTC.

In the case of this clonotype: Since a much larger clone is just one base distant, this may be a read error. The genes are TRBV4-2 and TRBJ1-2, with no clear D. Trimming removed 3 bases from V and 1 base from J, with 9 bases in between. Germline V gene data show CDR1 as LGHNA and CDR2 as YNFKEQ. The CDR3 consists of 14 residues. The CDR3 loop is CASSQTRCNYGYTF. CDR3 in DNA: TGTGCCAGCAGCCAGACCAGGTGTAACTATGGCTACACCTTC.

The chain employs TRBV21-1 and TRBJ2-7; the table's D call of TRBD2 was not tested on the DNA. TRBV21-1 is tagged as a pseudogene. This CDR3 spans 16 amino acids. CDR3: CASSKGSSGGSYEQYF. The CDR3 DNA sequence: TGTGCCAGCAGCAAAGGGTCTAGCGGAGGCTCCTACGAGCAGTACTTC.

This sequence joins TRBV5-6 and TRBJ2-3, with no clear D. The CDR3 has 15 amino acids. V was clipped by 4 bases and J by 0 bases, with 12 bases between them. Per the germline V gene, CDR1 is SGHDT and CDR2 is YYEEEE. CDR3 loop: CASSTSVTSTDTQYF. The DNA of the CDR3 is TGTGCCAGCAGCACATCTGTGACAAGCACAGATACGCAGTATTTT.

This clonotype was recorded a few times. The chain's CDR3 is CASNPRLAGENEQFF. The CDR3 DNA reads TGTGCCAGCAATCCAAGGTTAGCGGGAGAGAATGAGCAGTTCTTC. V and J are TRBV6-8 and TRBJ2-1; 9 bases are a match to TRBD2. There are 15 residues in the CDR3. Germline V gene sequence: CDR1 MNHGY, CDR2 SAAAGT. Trimming at V came to 7 bases and at J to 7 bases, leaving 11 bases not matched to a gene.

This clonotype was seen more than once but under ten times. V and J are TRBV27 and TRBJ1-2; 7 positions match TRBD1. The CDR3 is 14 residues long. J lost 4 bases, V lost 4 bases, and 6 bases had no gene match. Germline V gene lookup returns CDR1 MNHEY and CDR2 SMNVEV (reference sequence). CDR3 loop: CASSSQGEGYGYTF. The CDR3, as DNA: TGTGCCAGCAGTTCTCAGGGGGAAGGCTATGGCTACACCTTC.

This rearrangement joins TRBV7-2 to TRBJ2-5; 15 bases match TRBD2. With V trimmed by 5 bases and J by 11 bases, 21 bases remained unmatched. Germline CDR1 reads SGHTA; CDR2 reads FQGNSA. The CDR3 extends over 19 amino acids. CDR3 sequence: CASSARAPGTSGRYNEQYF. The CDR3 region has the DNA TGTGCCAGCAGCGCAAGAGCTCCCGGGACTAGCGGGAGGTACAATGAGCAGTACTTC.

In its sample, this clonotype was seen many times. This CDR3 reads CSVTSNEQFF. In nucleotides, the CDR3 is TGCAGCGTGACAAGCAATGAGCAGTTCTTC. This rearrangement joins TRBV29-1 to TRBJ2-1; D is unclear. Trimming shortened V by 6 bases and J by 6 bases, and 6 bases separated the two germline ends. CDR3 length: 10 residues. Germline V gene data show CDR1 as SQVTM and CDR2 as ANQGSEA.

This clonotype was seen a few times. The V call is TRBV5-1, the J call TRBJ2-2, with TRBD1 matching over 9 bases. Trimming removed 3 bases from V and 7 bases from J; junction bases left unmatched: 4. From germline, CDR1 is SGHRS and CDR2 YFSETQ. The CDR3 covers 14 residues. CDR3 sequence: CASSWTGVGGELFF. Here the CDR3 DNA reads TGCGCCAGCAGCTGGACAGGGGTTGGCGGGGAGCTGTTTTTT.

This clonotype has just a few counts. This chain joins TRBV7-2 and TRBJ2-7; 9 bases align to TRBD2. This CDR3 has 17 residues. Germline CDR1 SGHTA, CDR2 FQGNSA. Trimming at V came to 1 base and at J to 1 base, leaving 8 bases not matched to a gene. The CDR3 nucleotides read TGTGCCAGCAGCTTAGAGCGGGAGGTTCGACTATCCTACGAGCAGTACTTC. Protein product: CASSLEREVRLSYEQYF.

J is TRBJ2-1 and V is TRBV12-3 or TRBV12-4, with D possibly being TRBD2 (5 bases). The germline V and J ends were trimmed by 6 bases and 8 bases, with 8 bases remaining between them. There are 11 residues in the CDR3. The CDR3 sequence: CASRAAHEQFF. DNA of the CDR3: TGTGCCAGCAGAGCGGCCCATGAGCAGTTCTTC.

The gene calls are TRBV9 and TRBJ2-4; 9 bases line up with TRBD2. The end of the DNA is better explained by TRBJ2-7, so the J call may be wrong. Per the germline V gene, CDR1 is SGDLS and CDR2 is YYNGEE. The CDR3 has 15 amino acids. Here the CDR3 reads CASSAASGDDYEQYF. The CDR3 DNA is TGTGCCAGCAGCGCGGCTAGCGGGGATGACTACGAGCAGTACTTC.

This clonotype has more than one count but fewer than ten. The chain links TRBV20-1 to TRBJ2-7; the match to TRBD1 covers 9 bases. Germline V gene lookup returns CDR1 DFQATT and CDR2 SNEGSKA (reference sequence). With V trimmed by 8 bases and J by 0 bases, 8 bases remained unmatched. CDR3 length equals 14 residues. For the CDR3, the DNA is TGCAGTACGACGGGGACAGGGAACTCCTACGAGCAGTACTTC. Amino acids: CSTTGTGNSYEQYF.

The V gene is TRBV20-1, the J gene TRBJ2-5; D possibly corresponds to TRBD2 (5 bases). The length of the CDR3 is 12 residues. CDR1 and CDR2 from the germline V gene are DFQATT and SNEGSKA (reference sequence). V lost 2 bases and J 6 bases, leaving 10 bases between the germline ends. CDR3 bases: TGCAGTGCTAGACCACCGGGGAAGACCCAGTACTTC. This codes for CSARPPGKTQYF.

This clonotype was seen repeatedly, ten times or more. In DNA, the CDR3 is TGCAGCGTTGTGCGGGGGGACTACGAGCAGTACTTC. Its protein product is CSVVRGDYEQYF. This chain connects TRBV29-1 to TRBJ2-7; 8 nucleotides line up with TRBD2. Germline CDR1 and CDR2: SQVTM and ANQGSEA. CDR3 size: 12 residues. Trimming cost V 4 bases and J 3 bases; bases outside gene matches: 2.